The sequence of this T cell receptor (beta chain) was determined in a study of blood T cells in healthy people across ages. A second PCR, run for roughly 6 to 11 cycles, used a sample-barcoded 5' primer plus a J-beta primer mix. MiXCR, applied by TCRdb to the 5' RACE reads, yields one record per CDR3 protein. Of about 1.8 million distinct CDR3 sequences listed, around half are singletons. Trimming stripped 6 bases from V and 1 base from J, with 12 bases between. The CDR3 is made up of 14 amino acids. This receptor was identified in a woman between 35 and 50 years old in good health. The sample consisted of blood. The chain uses TRBV12-3 or TRBV12-4 and TRBJ1-2; TRBD1 might be the D (5 bases). The CDR3 protein is CASSRQKSNYGYTF. CDR3 in DNA: TGTGCCAGCAGCCGACAGAAAAGTAACTATGGCTACACCTTC.